This T cell receptor beta chain was documented in a study of post-analysis software for immune sequencing data. General study points: A handful of TRBV segments were more frequent in patients than controls; TRBV5-6, TRBV5-1 and TRBV20-1 belonged to this group. F measure grouped same-batch samples tightly together.

Researchers reported that TCR beta cDNA libraries carried unique molecular identifiers. TCRdb reanalysed the PCR reads using MiXCR and keeps one entry per CDR3 protein. The sample consists of some 450,000 distinct CDR3 sequences, around 40% of them appearing once. This CDR3 spans 14 amino acids. Germline values: CDR1 MNHEY, CDR2 SMNVEV (reference sequence). Trimming took off 3 bases at V and 0 bases at J, with 9 bases between the two ends. This clonotype was seen a few times. Its antigen remains unidentified. The sequencing input was blood. This TCR was recovered from a girl aged 10 to 17 with multiple sclerosis. The chain uses TRBV27 and TRBJ2-7; D gene unclear. This CDR3 is CASSFMRTSYEQYF. The CDR3 coding sequence is TGTGCCAGCAGTTTTATGCGGACCTCCTACGAGCAGTACTTC.